This is a list of T cell receptor beta chains from one sample in a study of long-term antiretroviral therapy in people with HIV. Repertoires were generated with immunoSEQ multiplex PCR, while TCRdb's copy carries only in-frame clones and drops some. This table holds about 28,000 clones, 85% to 95% found once. The sequences come from unsorted PBMCs, collected 5.3 years after starting antiretroviral therapy. The source of these receptors is a man aged 50 or older with HIV. Each CDR3 is given with its conserved first and last residue. D genes are given only for firm matches. Clone size is shown for a subset of rows, as once, few, many or a class of expanded clone.

j_call | v_call | d_call | clone_size | cdr3_nt | cdr3_aa
TRBJ2-7 | TRBV7-6 | TRBD1 | NA | TGTGCCAGCAGCCCGAATCATGGACAGGGGGTAACCGAGCAGTACTTC | CASSPNHGQGVTEQYF
TRBJ1-2 | TRBV5-1 | NA | NA | TGCGCCAGCAGCTTGGATCCGAGTAACTATGGCTACACCTTC | CASSLDPSNYGYTF
TRBJ1-3 | TRBV6-1 | NA | once | TGTGCCAGCAGTGAATTGCAGGACTCTGGAAACACCATATATTTT | CASSELQDSGNTIYF
TRBJ2-3 | TRBV28 | TRBD2 | once | TGTGCCAGCAGTTTCCTACTAGCGGGGGGCACAGATACGCAGTATTTT | CASSFLLAGGTDTQYF
TRBJ1-2 | TRBV28 | NA | NA | TGTGCCAGCACCTCTACTACCCACCCCACCTTC | CASTSTTHPTF
TRBJ1-3 | TRBV30 | NA | NA | TGTGCCTCGGGAGTAGGAAACACCATATATTTT | CASGVGNTIYF
TRBJ2-7 | TRBV7-7 | TRBD1 | NA | TGTGCCAGCAGCTTAGACAGGGGGGACGAGCAGTACTTC | CASSLDRGDEQYF
TRBJ1-2 | TRBV10-2 | TRBD1 | NA | TGCGCCAGCAGTGAGTCGACAGGGGTTGGCTACACCTTC | CASSESTGVGYTF
TRBJ2-1 | TRBV25-1 | NA | once | TGTGCCAGCAGTGTCGTCCGGGGGGCAGGCTCGGATGAGCAGTTCTTC | CASSVVRGAGSDEQFF
TRBJ2-3 | TRBV28 | NA | NA | TGTGCCAGCAATCGGAGCGGGCCTAGGGATACGCAGTATTTT | CASNRSGPRDTQYF
TRBJ2-7 | TRBV5-1 | NA | NA | TGCGCCAGCAGCTTGGACGGACAGACCTACGAGCAGTACTTC | CASSLDGQTYEQYF
TRBJ2-1 | TRBV7-6 | TRBD2 | NA | TGTGCCAGCAGCTTAGGGGGACTAGCGGGGTTCAATGAGCAGTTCTTC | CASSLGGLAGFNEQFF
TRBJ1-6 | TRBV5-1 | NA | NA | TGCGCCAGCAGCGAAACAGGAGACTATTCACCCCTCCACTTT | CASSETGDYSPLHF
TRBJ2-3 | TRBV29-1 | NA | NA | TGCAGCGTTGTAATGGGACACTCCGCAGATACGCAGTATTTT | CSVVMGHSADTQYF
TRBJ2-2 | TRBV30 | TRBD2 | NA | TGTGCCTGGAGTGTCTTGAGTAGCGGGGCGATCACCGGGGAGCTGTTTTTT | CAWSVLSSGAITGELFF
TRBJ2-7 | TRBV7-2 | NA | NA | TGTGCCAGCAGCTTAGCGCGGGCAGGAACCTACGAGCAGTACTTC | CASSLARAGTYEQYF
TRBJ1-3 | TRBV15 | NA | NA | TGTGCCACCAGCAGGGAACAGGGCGCTAGCTCTGGAAACACCATATATTTT | CATSREQGASSGNTIYF
TRBJ1-2 | TRBV28 | NA | NA | TGTGCCAGCAGCGAGCTGAACTATGGCTACACCTTC | CASSELNYGYTF
TRBJ1-2 | TRBV7-9 | TRBD1 | NA | TGTGCCAGCAGTCAACAGGGGCTCAATGGCTACACCTTC | CASSQQGLNGYTF
TRBJ1-3 | TRBV7-3 | TRBD1 | NA | TGTGCCAGCAGCCCGGACAGGGCTGGAAACACCATATATTTT | CASSPDRAGNTIYF
TRBJ2-2 | TRBV10-2 | TRBD2 | once | TGCGCCAGCAGTGGATCTAGCGGGGCCGGGGAGCTGTTTTTT | CASSGSSGAGELFF
TRBJ2-4 | TRBV25-1 | NA | NA | TGTGCCAGCAATCCAAGGTCCGGAGCCAAAAACATTCAGTACTTC | CASNPRSGAKNIQYF
TRBJ2-1 | TRBV27 | TRBD1 | NA | TGTGCCAGCAACTCCCCGGGACAGGGGAATGAGCAGTTCTTC | CASNSPGQGNEQFF
TRBJ1-2 | TRBV10-3 | TRBD1 | NA | TGTGCCATCAGTCGAGGACAGGGGGCTCATGGCTACACCTTC | CAISRGQGAHGYTF
TRBJ2-7 | TRBV4-2 | NA | NA | TGTGCCAGCAGCCAAGAAGGCCAGGGTTCCTACGAGCAGTACTTC | CASSQEGQGSYEQYF
TRBJ2-4 | TRBV2 | NA | NA | TGTGCCAGCAGTTTCGACCTAGCCAAAAACATTCAGTACTTC | CASSFDLAKNIQYF
TRBJ2-6 | TRBV6-4 | NA | NA | TGTGCCAGCAGTAAACAGGGCACCGGGGCCAACGTCCTGACTTTC | CASSKQGTGANVLTF